This TCR beta chain was obtained from a study of blood T cells in healthy people across ages. Study results and limitations: Age advanced and TCR beta diversity per million T cells fell, roughly linearly.

Germline V CDR1 and CDR2: SEHNR, FQNEAQ (reference sequence). The CDR3 has 14 amino acids. A J-beta primer mix and a sample-barcoded 5' primer were used in a second PCR of about 7 to 12 cycles. TCRdb reanalysed the 5' RACE reads using MiXCR and keeps one entry per CDR3 protein. The sample contains hundreds of thousands of distinct CDR3 sequences, 24% of which appear only once. This clonotype showed up just a few times. Its specificity is unknown. These data were likewise used in another study, on T cells of mothers and their children. That work states: Biologically related mothers and children overlapped slightly more than unrelated pairs, a non-significant difference.

Sequences were obtained from blood. The rearrangement links TRBV7-9 to TRBJ2-5; D is unresolved. TRBJ2-7 matches the DNA end more closely, so the J call is doubtful. The origin of this receptor is a boy younger than 18 in good health. CDR3 bases: TGTGCCAGCAGCTTTCTCTGGGCTTCCCACGAGCAGTACTTC. Protein: CASSFLWASHEQYF.